Listed here are 27 T cell receptor beta chains from one sample, sequenced in a study of blood T cell repertoires in COVID-19. This table comes from immunoSEQ multiplex PCR, and its TCRdb copy is limited to in-frame clones, with some not included. This sample carries 250,000 or so clones, roughly 83% of them seen once, and the ten largest clones take approximately 13%. The sequencing input was peripheral blood. These receptors were obtained from a man older than 75 with acute or convalescent COVID-19.

The chain combines TRBV11-3 with TRBJ1-6; possible D gene TRBD1, 5 bases. Germline V gene lookup returns CDR1 SGHNT and CDR2 YENEEA. Trimming cost V 4 bases and J 9 bases, with 10 bases left between them. The CDR3 has 13 amino acids. The CDR3 spells CASSSDRFSPLHF. CDR3 bases: TGTGCCAGCAGCTCCGACAGATTTTCACCCCTCCACTTT.

The gene calls are TRBV30 and TRBJ1-5; TRBD1 matches at 7 bases. With V trimmed by 8 bases and J by 11 bases, 18 bases remained unmatched. Germline loops: CDR1 GTSNPN, CDR2 SVGIG (reference sequence). This CDR3 region has 14 residues. The CDR3 reads CAASTGALPSAQHF. CDR3 in DNA: TGTGCCGCCTCAACAGGGGCCCTACCATCAGCCCAGCATTTT.

CDR3: CATSDPGVNQPQHF. Written as DNA, the CDR3 is TGTGCCACCAGTGACCCCGGGGTAAATCAGCCCCAGCATTTT. The V gene is TRBV24-1, the J gene TRBJ1-5, with unresolved D. This CDR3 region has 14 residues. Germline values: CDR1 KGHDR, CDR2 SFDVKD. Between the trimmed V and J ends, which lost 4 bases and 4 bases, there was a span of 10 bases.

The chain combines TRBV21-1 with TRBJ1-1; the table gives TRBD1 as D, unverified against the DNA. TRBV21-1 is a pseudogene. The CDR3 contains 15 residues. The CDR3 DNA is TGTGCCAGCAGCAAAGGGGAACAGGGGCGAGGTGAAGCTTTCTTT. Its translation: CASSKGEQGRGEAFF.

J is TRBJ1-1 and V is TRBV7-2; D is undetermined. V was trimmed by 1 base and J by 1 base, leaving 10 bases between them. Germline-derived CDR1 and CDR2 are SGHTA and FQGNSA. The CDR3 covers 15 residues. The DNA of the CDR3 is TGTGCCAGCAGCTTAGACGGGGTACGGAACACTGAAGCTTTCTTT. It is translated as CASSLDGVRNTEAFF.

The chain is built from TRBV28 and TRBJ1-1, with D hard to call. Germline V gives CDR1 MDHEN, CDR2 SYDVKM. V shed 3 bases and J shed 1 base, with 6 bases lying between them. The CDR3 length is 13 residues. The CDR3 nucleotides read TGTGCCAGCAGTTTCCCAGGGAACACTGAAGCTTTCTTT. This encodes CASSFPGNTEAFF.

The genes are TRBV19 and TRBJ2-3; TRBD1 matches 7 bases. CDR3 length: 15 amino acids. Losses at the gene ends were 7 bases for V and 5 bases for J; bases not matched to a gene: 12. CDR1 and CDR2 (germline): LNHDA, SQIVND (reference sequence). The CDR3 spells CASTPGRGHGDTQYF. The CDR3 DNA sequence: TGTGCCAGTACCCCCGGAAGGGGGCATGGAGATACGCAGTATTTT.

CDR3 sequence: CARSTGVKGGNQPQHF. CDR3 nucleotides: TGCGCCAGATCTACAGGGGTGAAGGGGGGCAATCAGCCCCAGCATTTT. The J gene is TRBJ1-5, the V gene TRBV23-1, with 7 bases aligning to TRBD1. TRBV23-1 belongs to the ORF category, with a function that is uncertain. The CDR3 covers 16 residues. The ends lost 9 bases at V and 2 bases at J; junction bases unmatched: 13.

V is TRBV3-1 (or the pseudogene TRBV3-2) and J is TRBJ2-1, with D possibly matching TRBD1 (5 bases). CDR3 length: 13 amino acids. Germline CDR1 reads LGHDT; CDR2 reads YNNKEL (reference sequence). Trimming took off 4 bases at V and 6 bases at J, with 10 bases between the two ends. CDR3 amino acids: CASSRGSINEQFF. For the CDR3, the DNA is TGTGCCAGCAGCCGGGGCAGCATCAATGAGCAGTTCTTC.

The V gene is TRBV7-2, the J gene TRBJ2-2, with D maybe TRBD1 (6 bases). From germline, CDR1 is SGHTA and CDR2 FQGNSA. The CDR3 extends over 16 amino acids. V was clipped by 3 bases and J by 4 bases, with 15 bases between them. CDR3 sequence: CASSFYSRQVTGELFF. In DNA, the CDR3 is TGTGCCAGCAGCTTCTACTCCCGACAGGTCACCGGGGAGCTGTTTTTT.

J is TRBJ2-2 and V is TRBV19, with 7 bases fitting TRBD1. The CDR3 covers 16 residues. J was trimmed by 0 bases and V by 3 bases; bases with no gene match: 4. Germline V gene sequence: CDR1 LNHDA, CDR2 SQIVND (reference sequence). CDR3 loop: CASSIWTGANTGELFF. CDR3 coding DNA: TGTGCCAGTAGTATCTGGACAGGCGCGAACACCGGGGAGCTGTTTTTT.

This clone was counted once. This sequence joins TRBV7-2 and TRBJ2-2, with TRBD1 identical over 9 bases. The V and J ends lost 5 bases and 1 base, in that order; junction bases with no gene match: 8. Per the germline V gene, CDR1 is SGHTA and CDR2 is FQGNSA. The CDR3 has 17 residues. CDR3 sequence (DNA): TGTGCCAGCAGCCCTAAACAGGGGGCTAAGAACACCGGGGAGCTGTTTTTT. Protein product: CASSPKQGAKNTGELFF.

CDR3 sequence reads: CASSPGGFASTDTQYF. CDR3 coding DNA: TGTGCCAGCAGCCCGGGGGGTTTTGCTAGCACAGATACGCAGTATTTT. This rearrangement joins TRBV7-3 to TRBJ2-3, with TRBD2 matching 7 bases. CDR3 length equals 16 residues. Germline values: CDR1 SGHTA, CDR2 FQGTGA. After removal of 5 bases from V and 0 bases from J, the junction contained 8 bases not matched to a gene.

The gene calls are TRBV3-1 (or the pseudogene TRBV3-2) and TRBJ1-6, with a possible D match to TRBD1 (6 bases). This CDR3 has 16 residues. The germline gives CDR1 LGHDT, CDR2 YNNKEL (reference sequence). V shed 2 bases and J shed 7 bases, with 15 bases lying between them. The CDR3 is CASSQQGAGANSPLHF. For the CDR3, the DNA is TGTGCCAGCAGCCAACAGGGAGCGGGGGCAAATTCACCCCTCCACTTT.

The J gene is TRBJ2-6, the V gene TRBV7-2, with 9 bases that match TRBD1. The CDR3 covers 17 residues. The V gene's germline CDR1 is SGHTA and CDR2 FQGNSA. V shed 6 bases, J shed 4 bases, and the junction held 10 bases outside the gene matches. The CDR3 coding sequence is TGTGCCAGCAGACCCGGGACAGGGCTCTTCGGGGCCAACGTCCTGACTTTC. Amino acids: CASRPGTGLFGANVLTF. Looking up the rest from reference TRBV7-2 and TRBJ2-6 gives the full variable domain: GAGVSQSPSNKVTEKGKDVELRCDPISGHTALYWYRQSLGQGLEFLIYFQGNSAPDKSGLPSDRFSAERTGGSVSTLTIQRTQQEDSAVYLCASRPGTGLFGANVLTFGAGSRLTVL.

This clone was recorded only once. V gene TRBV5-5 combines with J gene TRBJ1-1; 9 nucleotides line up with TRBD1. CDR1 SGHKS and CDR2 YYEKEE come from the germline V gene (reference sequence). V lost 4 bases, J lost 5 bases, and 12 bases stayed unmatched. This CDR3 region has 16 residues. The CDR3 coding sequence is TGTGCCAGCAGCGGGTTCCGGGACAGGGTCGGAACTGAAGCTTTCTTT. Translation gives CASSGFRDRVGTEAFF.

The genes are TRBV2 and TRBJ1-4, with 8 bases aligning to TRBD1. V was pared by 5 bases and J by 8 bases, with 7 bases of the junction left unmatched. The CDR3 sequence is 14 residues long. Germline CDR1 is SNHLY and CDR2 is FYNNEI. The CDR3 reads CASSQDRGREKLFF. The CDR3 DNA follows: TGTGCCAGCAGTCAAGACAGGGGCAGGGAAAAACTGTTTTTT.

This clone has a single count. The V gene is TRBV28, the J gene TRBJ1-1; 7 bases fit TRBD1. V shed 7 bases, J shed 6 bases, and the junction held 11 bases outside the gene matches. Germline V gene lookup returns CDR1 MDHEN and CDR2 SYDVKM. The CDR3 loop spans 14 amino acids. The CDR3 DNA is TGTGCCAGCAACTCCCCAGGGGGACACTCTGAAGCTTTCTTT. Protein product: CASNSPGGHSEAFF.

The rearrangement joins TRBV19 to TRBJ1-2, with 10 nucleotides matching TRBD1. The CDR3 runs to 16 residues. The ends lost 2 bases at V and 3 bases at J; junction bases unmatched: 6. Germline V gene lookup returns CDR1 LNHDA and CDR2 SQIVND (reference sequence). CDR3 in amino acids: CASSIRSGTGDYGYTF. CDR3 DNA: TGTGCCAGTAGTATACGGAGCGGGACAGGGGACTATGGCTACACCTTC.

The chain has TRBV5-1 and TRBJ2-3; a weak D match, TRBD1 (6 bases). Trimming pared 0 bases from V and 7 bases from J, leaving 15 bases between. This CDR3 has 15 residues. CDR1 SGHRS and CDR2 YFSETQ come from the germline V gene. In nucleotides, the CDR3 is TGCGCCAGCAGCTTGGAGCAGGGGCCTGGGTATACGCAGTATTTT. Protein: CASSLEQGPGYTQYF.

Only one count was recorded for this clone. The chain uses TRBV7-9 and TRBJ2-7, with 8 bases lining up with TRBD1. The length of the CDR3 is 13 residues. Germline CDR1 SEHNR, CDR2 FQNEAQ (reference sequence). J gave up 5 bases and V 5 bases, and 5 bases lay outside the gene matches. The CDR3 bases are TGTGCCAGCAGCGAACGACAGGGGAACGAGCAGTACTTC. Its protein product is CASSERQGNEQYF.

Here the CDR3 DNA reads TGTGCCAGCAGCTTACGGGGAGGCAGGTACGCGAACACCGGGGAGCTGTTTTTT. Protein: CASSLRGGRYANTGELFF. The chain uses TRBV11-2 and TRBJ2-2; possible D gene TRBD2, 6 bases. V was clipped by 2 bases and J by 0 bases, with 16 bases between them. This CDR3 is 18 amino acids long. Germline V gives CDR1 SGHAT, CDR2 FQNNGV.

The chain recombines TRBV9 with TRBJ1-3; D possibly corresponds to TRBD1 (5 bases). Germline-derived CDR1 and CDR2 are SGDLS and YYNGEE. This CDR3 has 16 residues. V lost 1 base, J lost 0 bases, and 11 bases lay in between. CDR3 coding DNA: TGTGCCAGCAGCGTACAAGGGGCGAACTCTGGAAACACCATATATTTT. It codes for CASSVQGANSGNTIYF.

This clone has a single count. This sequence joins TRBV4-1 and TRBJ1-5; no clear D. CDR1 is MGHRA and CDR2 is YSYEKL in the germline V gene. This CDR3 spans 15 amino acids. Trimming left V 1 base short and J 2 bases short, with 9 bases between. For the CDR3, the DNA is TGCGCCAGCAGCCAAGGAGGTGTTGGCAATCAGCCCCAGCATTTT. This encodes CASSQGGVGNQPQHF.

V usage is TRBV2 and J usage is TRBJ1-4, with 8 bases that match TRBD1. Germline loops: CDR1 SNHLY, CDR2 FYNNEI. The CDR3 has 14 residues. V shed 8 bases, J shed 4 bases, and the junction held 6 bases outside the gene matches. The CDR3 bases are TGTGCCAGCTCGAGGACAGGGTTTAATGAAAAACTGTTTTTT. It codes for CASSRTGFNEKLFF.

CDR3 coding DNA: TGTGCCACCAGCAGAGATCGGACAGTCCGGGTCCAGTACTTC. It codes for CATSRDRTVRVQYF. This chain uses TRBV15 with TRBJ2-7, with D possibly TRBD1 on 6 matching bases. Trimming removed 0 bases at V and 10 bases at J, with 16 bases between. Germline lookup yields CDR1 LNHNV and CDR2 YYDKDF (reference sequence). The CDR3 length is 14 residues.

The chain is built from TRBV24-1 and TRBJ1-2, with TRBD1 identical over 12 bases. The CDR3 extends over 18 amino acids. J lost 4 bases, V lost 3 bases, and 11 bases had no gene match. Germline V lookup: CDR1 KGHDR, CDR2 SFDVKD. In nucleotides, the CDR3 is TGTGCCACCAGTGATACCGGGACAGGGGGCGCGGGTTTCTATGGCTACACCTTC. Translation: CATSDTGTGGAGFYGYTF.